The clone carrying this TCR beta chain was seen only a few times. This entry belongs to a study of sequential checkpoint blockade in melanoma. Study-level information: First-line arms were nivolumab then ipilimumab, or the reverse, randomized 1:1. Twenty-two patients had tumor biopsies before treatment and at week 13. TCRβ was sequenced from DNA of 91 pretreatment tumors.

This table comes from immunoSEQ multiplex PCR, and its TCRdb copy is limited to in-frame clones, with some not included. This table has 3,000 to 4,000 clones, approximately 15% appearing once. Indicated treatment: randomized to nivolumab then ipilimumab (arm A) or the reverse (arm B). None of the patients previously received DNA-damaging chemotherapy. V was clipped by 7 bases and J by 3 bases, with 6 bases between them. The CDR3 spans 12 residues. Germline V gene lookup returns CDR1 LNHDA and CDR2 SQIVND (reference sequence). This TCR was sampled from a human donor with melanoma. The V gene is TRBV19, the J gene TRBJ1-4, with unresolved D. The sample in question was tumor tissue (inferred from file names), obtained from a patient given nivolumab and ipilimumab in sequence. CDR3 in amino acids: CASNNPNEKLFF. CDR3 DNA sequence: TGTGCCAGTAACAACCCTAATGAAAAACTGTTTTTT.